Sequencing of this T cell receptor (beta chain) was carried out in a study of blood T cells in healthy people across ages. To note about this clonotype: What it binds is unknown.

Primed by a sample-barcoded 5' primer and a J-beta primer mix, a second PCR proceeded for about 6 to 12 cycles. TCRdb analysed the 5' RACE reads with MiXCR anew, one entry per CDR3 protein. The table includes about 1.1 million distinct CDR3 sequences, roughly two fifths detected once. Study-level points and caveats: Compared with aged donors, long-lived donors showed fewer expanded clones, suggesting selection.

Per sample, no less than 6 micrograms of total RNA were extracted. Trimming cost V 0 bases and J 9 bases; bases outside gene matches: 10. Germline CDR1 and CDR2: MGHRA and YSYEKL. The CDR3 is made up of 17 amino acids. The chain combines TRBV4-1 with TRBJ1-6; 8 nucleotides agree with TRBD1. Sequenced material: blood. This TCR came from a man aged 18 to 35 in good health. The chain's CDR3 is CASSQEPDRVKGSPLHF. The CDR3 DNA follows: TGCGCCAGCAGCCAAGAACCGGACAGGGTCAAGGGTTCACCCCTCCACTTT.